Shown below are 13 T cell receptor beta chains from a single sample sequenced in a study of T cells expressing NK-cell markers. Reanalyzing the 5' RACE reads, TCRdb keeps one entry per CDR3 protein, without DNA. Here the sample table reports 400,000 to 500,000 distinct CDR3 sequences. Sequenced material: blood T cells: a sorted CD56 or NKG2C T cell subset, CD4+ or CD8+ T cells, or bulk PBMC T cells (not recorded which). The receptors were sampled from a woman aged 18-70 years in good health.

The chain combines TRBV20-1 with TRBJ2-6. This CDR3 is built from 13 residues. Germline loops: CDR1 DFQATT, CDR2 SNEGSKA (reference sequence). The CDR3 is CSPPGSGANVLTF.

CDR3 sequence reads: CASSPRSYNEQFF. The rearrangement uses TRBV6-1 and TRBJ2-1. The CDR3 has 13 residues. CDR1 and CDR2 (germline): MNHNS, SASEGT.

The chain carries TRBV5-1 and TRBJ2-7; TCRdb picks TRBD2, but there is no DNA to check that call. The CDR3 runs to 15 residues. Germline lookup yields CDR1 SGHRS and CDR2 YFSETQ. This CDR3 reads CASSLAAGGGNEQYF.

This chain joins TRBV20-1 and TRBJ2-7; without DNA, the TCRdb call of TRBD2 cannot be checked. The length of the CDR3 is 15 residues. Germline CDR1 and CDR2: DFQATT and SNEGSKA (reference sequence). The CDR3 region is CSASGEREPTYEQYF.

The chain joins TRBV20-1 to TRBJ1-6; TCRdb designates TRBD1, a call that cannot be tested without DNA. The CDR3 extends over 15 amino acids. Germline lookup yields CDR1 DFQATT and CDR2 SNEGSKA (reference sequence). The CDR3 loop reads CSASPGTGGRSPLHF.

This sequence joins TRBV7-9 and TRBJ2-1; checking the TCRdb D call of TRBD2 is not possible without DNA. The CDR3 is 15 amino acids. Per the germline V gene, CDR1 is SEHNR and CDR2 is FQNEAQ (reference sequence). CDR3 region: CASSPDQLADNEQFF.

The chain uses TRBV7-2 and TRBJ2-2; checking the TCRdb D call of TRBD1 is not possible without DNA. The CDR3 consists of 15 residues. CDR1 SGHTA and CDR2 FQGNSA come from the germline V gene. This CDR3 is CASSLQQGWTGELFF.

The V gene is TRBV6-1, the J gene TRBJ1-5; TCRdb's assignment of TRBD1 cannot be checked, as there is no DNA. From germline, CDR1 is MNHNS and CDR2 SASEGT. The CDR3 runs 14 residues. The CDR3 is CATSAWGDGQPQHF.

The chain joins TRBV5-5 to TRBJ2-5; with no DNA, the TCRdb D assignment of TRBD2 cannot be verified. CDR1 and CDR2 from the germline V gene are SGHKS and YYEKEE (reference sequence). The CDR3 consists of 15 residues. The CDR3 reads CASSLLAGFQETQYF.

V usage is TRBV29-1 and J usage is TRBJ1-1. The V gene's germline CDR1 is SQVTM and CDR2 ANQGSEA. The CDR3 consists of 12 residues. CDR3: CRGRTPNTEAFF.

This chain connects TRBV5-4 to TRBJ2-3. CDR3 length: 12 amino acids. Germline assignment: CDR1 SGHNT and CDR2 YYREEE (reference sequence). This CDR3 reads CASTHDKDTQYF.

The genes are TRBV6-6 and TRBJ1-6; the TCRdb D gene call, TRBD1, has no DNA to confirm it. Per the germline V gene, CDR1 is MNHNY and CDR2 is SVGAGI (reference sequence). The length of the CDR3 is 13 residues. The CDR3 here is CASMTGRSSPLHF.

The rearrangement uses TRBV4-3 and TRBJ1-2; TCRdb returns TRBD1, unconfirmable since there is no DNA. This CDR3 has 16 residues. Germline CDR1 LGHNA, CDR2 YSLEER. The CDR3 sequence is CASSGSRGTSDYGYTF.